This T cell receptor beta chain was profiled in a study of control samples from healthy donors and cancer patients. The table came from immunoSEQ multiplex PCR; TCRdb's copy has only in-frame clones and leaves some out. Among 35,000 to 50,000 clones listed, around 87% were seen once. The germline V gene encodes CDR1 MNHNY and CDR2 SVGAGI (reference sequence). Trimming pared 4 bases from V and 7 bases from J, leaving 14 bases between. The CDR3 is 15 amino acids. The sequence derives from a woman aged 60-70 years with lung cancer. Sequencing input: PBMCs. The rearrangement joins TRBV6-6 to TRBJ1-6, with D unresolved. The chain's CDR3 is CASSFIKGGNSPLHF. The CDR3 DNA is TGTGCCAGCAGTTTTATAAAGGGAGGAAATTCACCCCTCCACTTT.